The 5 T cell receptor beta chains in this list originate from one sample, sequenced in a study of T cell responses to AZD1222 COVID-19 vaccine. This table comes from immunoSEQ multiplex PCR, and its TCRdb copy is limited to in-frame clones, with some not included. The repertoire holds about 73,000 clones, with 89% as singletons. Sample: peripheral blood, taken 28 days after the second AZD1222 dose. These receptor sequences come from an adult who received the AZD1222 COVID-19 vaccine.

The V gene is TRBV6-6, the J gene TRBJ1-1; 7 bases are shared with TRBD1. The CDR3 length is 13 residues. Trimming cost V 7 bases and J 5 bases; bases outside gene matches: 7. Germline CDR1 MNHNY, CDR2 SVGAGI (reference sequence). The DNA of the CDR3 is TGTGCCAGCAACGAGGGGGCGAGGACTGAAGCTTTCTTT. The encoded protein is CASNEGARTEAFF.

The table lists this clone with a count of one. The DNA of the CDR3 is TGTGCCAGCAGTGATCCCCTGGGCAGGGCCCTCAACTATGGCTACACCTTC. Translated, it gives CASSDPLGRALNYGYTF. This chain connects TRBV2 to TRBJ1-2, with D possibly TRBD1 on 5 matching bases. Per the germline V gene, CDR1 is SNHLY and CDR2 is FYNNEI. There are 17 residues in the CDR3. V lost 3 bases to trimming and J lost 2 bases, with 19 bases between them.

The CDR3 sequence: CASSIVAVSSGNTIYF. Here the CDR3 DNA reads TGTGCCAGTAGTATAGTCGCGGTGAGCTCTGGAAACACCATATATTTT. J is TRBJ1-3 and V is TRBV19; D ambiguous. V was clipped by 1 base and J by 0 bases, with 10 bases between them. The germline V gene has CDR1 LNHDA and CDR2 SQIVND (reference sequence). There are 16 residues in the CDR3.

V and J are TRBV2 and TRBJ2-7; D is unresolved. Germline CDR1 SNHLY, CDR2 FYNNEI. This CDR3 comprises 13 residues. The V gene lost 1 base and the J gene lost 3 bases, with 7 bases spanning the gap. The chain's CDR3 is CASSEDLIYEQYF. CDR3 sequence (DNA): TGTGCCAGCAGTGAAGACTTAATCTACGAGCAGTACTTC.

The chain has TRBV3-1 (or the pseudogene TRBV3-2) and TRBJ1-2; weak D call: TRBD1 (6 bases). V lost 4 bases and J 4 bases, leaving 13 bases between the germline ends. Germline V CDR1 and CDR2: LGHDT, YNNKEL (reference sequence). This CDR3 comprises 14 residues. CDR3 DNA sequence: TGTGCCAGCAGCCTTTCCACAGGGACCTATGGCTACACCTTC. Its translation is CASSLSTGTYGYTF.